This TCR beta chain was retrieved from a study of blood T cell repertoires in COVID-19. Study information: Samples representing acute and convalescent COVID-19 were sourced from the United States, Italy and Spain. The analysed material was cDNA or gDNA that came from T cells, B-cell-depleted T cells, or PBMCs.

Germline CDR1 reads SGHRS; CDR2 reads YFSETQ. This CDR3 has 15 amino acids. V lost 1 base to trimming and J lost 5 bases; unmatched junction nucleotides: 2. In the study's own analysis: Reference gene primer amplification yielded estimated nucleated cell counts. Measured with immunoSEQ multiplex PCR; TCRdb has only the in-frame clones, and not every one. Clonal size and the V and J genes are those of that table, whereas D and trimming came from the DNA. The data hold around 36,000 clones, with around 82% observed a single time. Sequencing was done on a sample of peripheral blood. This TCR derives from a man in his fifties with acute or convalescent COVID-19. The gene calls are TRBV5-1 and TRBJ2-3; 12 nucleotides agree with TRBD2. In DNA form, the CDR3 reads TGCGCCAGCAGCTTGCCACTAGCGGGGGGAGATACGCAGTATTTT. Translation: CASSLPLAGGDTQYF. The whole variable domain, filled in from reference TRBV5-1 and TRBJ2-3, reads KAGVTQTPRYLIKTRGQQVTLSCSPISGHRSVSWYQQTPGQGLQFLFEYFSETQRNKGNFPGRFSGRQFSNSRSEMNVSTLELGDSALYLCASSLPLAGGDTQYFGPGTRLTVL.